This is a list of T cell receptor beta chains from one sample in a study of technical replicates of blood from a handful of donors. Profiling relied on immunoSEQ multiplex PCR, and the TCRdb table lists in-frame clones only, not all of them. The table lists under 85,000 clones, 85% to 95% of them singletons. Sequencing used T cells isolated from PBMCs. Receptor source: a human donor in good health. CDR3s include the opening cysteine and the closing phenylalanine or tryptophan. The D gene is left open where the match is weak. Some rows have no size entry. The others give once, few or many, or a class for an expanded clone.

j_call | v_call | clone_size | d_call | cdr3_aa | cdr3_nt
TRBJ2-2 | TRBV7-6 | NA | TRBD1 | CASSLGFQGAGELFF | TGTGCCAGCAGCTTAGGTTTTCAGGGGGCCGGGGAGCTGTTTTTT
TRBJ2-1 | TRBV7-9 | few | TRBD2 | CASGGGPEQFF | TGTGCCTCGGGGGGAGGGCCTGAGCAGTTCTTC
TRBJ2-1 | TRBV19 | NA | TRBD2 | CASSISLRLAGETGNEQFF | TGTGCCAGTAGTATTAGTCTCCGACTAGCGGGAGAGACGGGGAATGAGCAGTTCTTC
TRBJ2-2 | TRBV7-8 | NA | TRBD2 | CASSLEPSGSYNGELFF | TGTGCCAGCAGCTTAGAACCTAGCGGGAGTTATAACGGGGAGCTGTTTTTT
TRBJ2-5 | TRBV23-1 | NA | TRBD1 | CASSVQRQGKDQETQYF | TGCGCCAGCAGTGTTCAAAGACAGGGGAAGGACCAAGAGACCCAGTACTTC
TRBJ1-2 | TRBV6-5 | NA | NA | CASTRDFKGYTF | TGTGCCAGCACCAGGGACTTTAAGGGCTACACCTTC
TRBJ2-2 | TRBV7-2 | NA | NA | CASSLYTGELFF | TGTGCCAGCAGCTTATATACCGGGGAGCTGTTTTTT
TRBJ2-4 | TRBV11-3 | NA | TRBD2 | CASSYGLASIQYF | TGTGCCAGCAGCTACGGACTAGCCTCCATTCAGTACTTC
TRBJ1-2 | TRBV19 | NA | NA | CASRLTGQPYGYTF | TGTGCCAGTAGACTGACCGGACAACCTTATGGCTACACCTTC
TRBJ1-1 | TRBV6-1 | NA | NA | CASRDPGQMNTEAFF | TGTGCCAGCAGAGACCCCGGACAGATGAACACTGAAGCTTTCTTT
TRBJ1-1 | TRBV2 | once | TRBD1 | CASSRTGEISYTEAFF | TGTGCTAGCAGTCGGACAGGGGAAATCTCGTACACTGAAGCTTTCTTT
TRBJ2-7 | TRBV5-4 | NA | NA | CASSLDDSSYEQYF | TGTGCCAGCAGCTTGGATGACAGCTCCTACGAGCAGTACTTC
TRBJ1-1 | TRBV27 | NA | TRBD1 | CASSSRDRVVDTEAFF | TGTGCCAGCAGTAGCCGGGACAGGGTAGTGGACACTGAAGCTTTCTTT
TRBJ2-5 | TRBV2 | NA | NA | CASSEVGEGFKETQYF | TGTGCCAGCAGTGAAGTAGGAGAGGGCTTTAAAGAGACCCAGTACTTC
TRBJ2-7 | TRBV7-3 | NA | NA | CASSLTALEQYF | TGTGCCAGCAGCCTTACAGCCCTCGAGCAGTACTTC
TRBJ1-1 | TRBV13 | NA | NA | CASSLAETGGLGAFF | TGTGCCAGCAGCTTAGCCGAGACAGGTGGACTGGGGGCTTTCTTT
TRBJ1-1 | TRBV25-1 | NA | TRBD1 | CASSDSTGGAVTEAFF | TGTGCCAGCAGTGATTCGACAGGGGGCGCGGTCACTGAAGCTTTCTTT
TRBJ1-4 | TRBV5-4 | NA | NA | CASSRLGALGTNEKLFF | TGTGCCAGCAGCCGTCTTGGGGCTCTAGGGACTAATGAAAAACTGTTTTTT
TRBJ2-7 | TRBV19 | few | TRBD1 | CASTKDRATYEQYF | TGTGCCAGTACTAAAGACAGGGCGACCTACGAGCAGTACTTC
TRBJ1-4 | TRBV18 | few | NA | CASSQAAREKLFF | TGTGCCAGCTCCCAGGCTGCTCGGGAAAAACTGTTTTTT
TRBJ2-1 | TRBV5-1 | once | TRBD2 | CASSLGSGSLLRHEQFF | TGCGCCAGCAGCTTGGGTAGCGGGAGTTTACTCCGCCATGAGCAGTTCTTC
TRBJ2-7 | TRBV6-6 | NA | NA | CASSDSSYEQYF | TGTGCCAGCAGTGACAGTTCCTACGAGCAGTACTTC